The rows below give T cell receptor beta chains drawn from one sample of a study of spatial heterogeneity in lung cancer. TCRdb called the 5' RACE reads again in MiXCR, with one record for every CDR3 protein. Of around 110,000 distinct CDR3 sequences listed, 9% to 15% are singletons. The sequencing here drew on PBMCs, taken at follow-up. These receptors originate from a male donor with early-stage non-small cell lung cancer. Each CDR3 is given with its conserved first and last residue. The order of the fields is V gene, clone size, J gene, CDR3 length, CDR3 protein. Rows give clone size only sometimes, using once, few, many, or a class for an expanded clone.

TRBV20-1,NA,TRBJ2-4,15,CSATYRGPAKNIQYF
TRBV2,many,TRBJ1-4,16,CASSSPRAGRDEKLFF
TRBV5-1,few,TRBJ2-5,16,CASSRGPEGSVETQYF
TRBV20-1,NA,TRBJ1-2,14,CSASDGERNYGYTF
TRBV30,NA,TRBJ1-5,15,CAWSVKGGSNQPQHF
TRBV18,NA,TRBJ2-7,14,CASSPRGLAYEQYF
TRBV9,many,TRBJ1-6,15,CASSAAGGLGSPLHF
TRBV29-1,few,TRBJ2-3,14,CSVGTSGGERTQYF
TRBV9,many,TRBJ2-5,15,CASSVGQGVQETQYF
TRBV20-1,few,TRBJ2-1,15,CSARVEGSTYNEQFF
TRBV11-2,NA,TRBJ2-5,15,CASGLPWTLQETQYF
TRBV4-3,many,TRBJ2-2,15,CASSQETSPTGELFF
TRBV2,NA,TRBJ2-3,17,CASSGLAADPSTDTQYF
TRBV29-1,many,TRBJ2-6,17,CSVVSLAGASGANVLTF
TRBV10-3,NA,TRBJ2-3,13,CAISEVGSNTQYF
TRBV18,NA,TRBJ2-3,11,CASSPQDTQYF
TRBV4-1,NA,TRBJ1-1,16,CASSYVSSPMNTEAFF
TRBV7-9,NA,TRBJ2-1,17,CASMSPRGRGFENEQFF
TRBV20-1,NA,TRBJ1-5,13,CSARDPYDQPQHF
TRBV20-1,few,TRBJ1-5,16,CSAGPRGKALNQPQHF
TRBV7-8,many,TRBJ2-5,16,CASSSPGQRYQETQYF
TRBV7-2,many,TRBJ1-3,14,CASSSQGAGNTIYF
TRBV20-1,few,TRBJ2-5,13,CSPYRTLQETQYF
TRBV5-4,NA,TRBJ2-3,15,CASRATGGLEDTQYF
TRBV6-2/TRBV6-3,few,TRBJ2-1,14,CASSSVFSENEQFF
TRBV19,many,TRBJ1-4,11,CASSLSEKLFF
TRBV3-1,NA,TRBJ2-3,17,CASSQRFSLGTSGTQYF
TRBV4-1,few,TRBJ1-3,18,CASSQGVTGILTGNTIYF
TRBV12-3/TRBV12-4,few,TRBJ2-1,16,CASSLGQGALDNEQFF
TRBV27,few,TRBJ2-7,15,CASSPGLAGGREQYF
TRBV28,NA,TRBJ1-5,15,CASRSGGRSNQPQHF
TRBV7-9,few,TRBJ1-5,16,CASSSDGGLGNQPQHF
TRBV7-2,NA,TRBJ2-5,13,CASSLSDWETQYF
TRBV28,NA,TRBJ2-3,15,CASSRTGRRTDTQYF
TRBV12-3/TRBV12-4,NA,TRBJ1-1,14,CASSLEGAFAEAFF
TRBV24-1,NA,TRBJ2-3,17,CATSDLTGVRGTDTQYF
TRBV7-2,few,TRBJ1-5,15,CASSQKWGGNQPQHF
TRBV5-1,few,TRBJ2-7,16,CASSVGTFDPSYEQYF
TRBV20-1,NA,TRBJ2-7,13,CSARKSFSYEQYF
TRBV7-2,NA,TRBJ2-1,12,CASSLAYVEQFF
TRBV4-1,NA,TRBJ2-1,16,CASSQDPRGHWPEQFF
TRBV28,NA,TRBJ1-5,15,CASTLHGTVNQPQHF
TRBV5-6,many,TRBJ1-2,11,CASSAGQTPNF
TRBV6-2/TRBV6-3,many,TRBJ1-5,14,CASSYVTGNQPQHF
TRBV29-1,few,TRBJ2-5,10,CSVVSGSDVF
TRBV5-4,NA,TRBJ2-3,16,CASSLRLAGDTDTQYF
TRBV4-2,few,TRBJ2-7,15,CASSQVMGQNYEQYF
TRBV9,NA,TRBJ1-5,15,CASSVDPSLYQPQHF
TRBV20-1,many,TRBJ1-2,14,CSARVSGINYGYTF
TRBV10-3,many,TRBJ1-1,11,CAISMNTEAFF
TRBV12-3/TRBV12-4,many,TRBJ1-4,14,CASSKGTPNEKLFF